This T cell receptor (beta chain) was identified in a study of cytotoxic CD8 clonotypes in ibrutinib-treated CLL. Libraries of TCR beta were made from about 1.8 micrograms of genomic DNA that came from cryopreserved PBMCs. The V and J ends lost 4 bases and 4 bases, in that order; junction bases with no gene match: 4. CDR1 and CDR2 from the germline V gene are LGHNA and YSLEER. The CDR3 is made up of 16 amino acids. TCRdb keeps only in-frame clones here, not all; method: immunoSEQ multiplex PCR. This repertoire shows 80,000 to 95,000 clones, roughly 77% found once; its top ten account for 4.8%. This chain joins TRBV4-3 and TRBJ2-6; 10 bases agree with TRBD1. The sequence was obtained from a human donor with chronic lymphocytic leukemia. Specimen: PBMCs, collected after 12 months of ibrutinib treatment. The CDR3 nucleotides read TGCGCCAGCAGCCGGGACAGGGGAGCCGGGGCCAACGTCCTGACTTTC. This encodes CASSRDRGAGANVLTF.